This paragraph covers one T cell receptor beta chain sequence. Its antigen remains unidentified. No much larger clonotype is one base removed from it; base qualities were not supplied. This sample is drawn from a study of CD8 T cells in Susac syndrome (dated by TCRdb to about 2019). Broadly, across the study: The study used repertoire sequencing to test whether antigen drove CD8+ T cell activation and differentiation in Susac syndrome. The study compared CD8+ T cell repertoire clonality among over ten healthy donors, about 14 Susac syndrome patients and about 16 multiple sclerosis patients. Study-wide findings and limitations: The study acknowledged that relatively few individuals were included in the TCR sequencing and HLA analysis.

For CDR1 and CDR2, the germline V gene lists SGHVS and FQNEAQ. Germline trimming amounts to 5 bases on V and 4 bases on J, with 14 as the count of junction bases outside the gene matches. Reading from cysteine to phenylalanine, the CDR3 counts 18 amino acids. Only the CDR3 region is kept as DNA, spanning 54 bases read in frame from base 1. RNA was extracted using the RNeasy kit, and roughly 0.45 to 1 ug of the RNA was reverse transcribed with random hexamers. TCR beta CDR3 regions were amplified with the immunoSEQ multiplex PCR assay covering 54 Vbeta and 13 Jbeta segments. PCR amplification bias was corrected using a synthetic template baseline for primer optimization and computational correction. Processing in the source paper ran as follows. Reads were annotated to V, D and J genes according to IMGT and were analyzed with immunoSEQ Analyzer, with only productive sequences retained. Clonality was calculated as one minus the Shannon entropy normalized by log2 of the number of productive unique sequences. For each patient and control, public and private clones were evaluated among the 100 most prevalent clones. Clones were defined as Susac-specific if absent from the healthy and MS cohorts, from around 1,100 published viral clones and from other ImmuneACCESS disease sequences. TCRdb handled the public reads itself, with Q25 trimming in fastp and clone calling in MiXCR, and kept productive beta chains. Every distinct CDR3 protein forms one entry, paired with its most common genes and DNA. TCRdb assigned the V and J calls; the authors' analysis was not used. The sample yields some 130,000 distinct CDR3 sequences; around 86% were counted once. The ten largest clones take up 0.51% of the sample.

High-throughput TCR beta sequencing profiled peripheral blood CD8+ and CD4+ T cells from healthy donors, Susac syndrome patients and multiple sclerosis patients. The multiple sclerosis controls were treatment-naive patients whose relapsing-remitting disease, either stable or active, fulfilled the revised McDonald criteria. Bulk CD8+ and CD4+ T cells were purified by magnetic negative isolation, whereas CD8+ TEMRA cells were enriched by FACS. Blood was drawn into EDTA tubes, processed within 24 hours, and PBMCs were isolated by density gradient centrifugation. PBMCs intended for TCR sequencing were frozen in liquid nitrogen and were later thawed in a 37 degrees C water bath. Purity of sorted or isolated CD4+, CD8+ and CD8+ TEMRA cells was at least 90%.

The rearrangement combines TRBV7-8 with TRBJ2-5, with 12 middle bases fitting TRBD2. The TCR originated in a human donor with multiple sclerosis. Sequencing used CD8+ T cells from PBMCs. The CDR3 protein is CASSLLQLAGGGGETQYF. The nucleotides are TGTGCCAGCAGCCTTCTACAACTAGCGGGGGGAGGAGGAGAGACCCAGTACTTC.